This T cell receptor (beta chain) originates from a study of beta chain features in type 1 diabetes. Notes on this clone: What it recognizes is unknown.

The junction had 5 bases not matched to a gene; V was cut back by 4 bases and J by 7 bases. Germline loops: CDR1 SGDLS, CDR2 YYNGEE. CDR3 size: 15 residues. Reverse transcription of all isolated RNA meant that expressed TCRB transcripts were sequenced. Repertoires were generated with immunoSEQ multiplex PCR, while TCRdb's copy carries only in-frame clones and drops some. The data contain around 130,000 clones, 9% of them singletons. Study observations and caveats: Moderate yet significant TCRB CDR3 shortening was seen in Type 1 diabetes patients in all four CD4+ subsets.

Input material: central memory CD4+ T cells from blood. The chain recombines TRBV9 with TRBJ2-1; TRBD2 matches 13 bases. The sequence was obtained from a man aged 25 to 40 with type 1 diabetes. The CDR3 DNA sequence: TGTGCCAGCAGCCTCGGACTAGCGGGGGTAAATGAGCAGTTCTTC. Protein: CASSLGLAGVNEQFF.